The clone carrying this T cell receptor (beta chain) was recorded a few times. The antigen remains unidentified. J lost 8 bases, V lost 0 bases, and 0 bases had no gene match. Germline-derived CDR1 and CDR2 are SGHNT and YYREEE (reference sequence). The CDR3 loop spans 14 amino acids. The data stem from a study of beta chain features in type 1 diabetes. Broader study findings: Significant though moderate, a shortening of TCRB CDR3s appeared in all four CD4+ subsets of Type 1 diabetes patients. It was among patients, rather than healthy donors, that naive, central memory and Treg TCRB repertoires appeared more similar.

Expressed TCRB transcripts got sequenced, as all isolated RNA was reverse transcribed. Clones were sequenced by immunoSEQ multiplex PCR, and TCRdb holds only the in-frame ones, with some missing. The sample records about 360,000 clones, around an eighth being singletons. The sample taken for sequencing was naive CD4+ T cells from blood. The sequence was collected from a man aged 18 to 35 in good health. This chain links TRBV5-4 with TRBJ2-1; 12 bases are shared with TRBD2. In DNA, the CDR3 is TGTGCCAGCAGCTTGGGACTAGCGGGAGATGAGCAGTTCTTC. Amino acid sequence: CASSLGLAGDEQFF.